This T cell receptor beta chain was obtained from a study of radiotherapy plus CTLA-4 blockade in lung cancer. Clones were sequenced by immunoSEQ multiplex PCR, and TCRdb holds only the in-frame ones, with some missing. The sample consists of 75,000 to 95,000 clones, approximately 75% of them appearing once. In this sample, this clone turned up a few times. Germline lookup yields CDR1 MNHEY and CDR2 SMNVEV (reference sequence). The CDR3 loop spans 14 amino acids. The V gene end was trimmed by 8 bases and the J gene end by 6 bases; junction bases not matched to a gene: 9. The input for sequencing was peripheral blood, taken from a patient treated with radiotherapy plus ipilimumab. The TCR was taken from a human donor with non-small cell lung cancer that progressed on radiotherapy plus ipilimumab. The chain recombines TRBV27 with TRBJ2-7; 11 bases agree with TRBD2. The CDR3 nucleotides read TGTGCCAGCTGGCATCCCGGGACTAGCGGCGAGCAGTACTTC. Protein product: CASWHPGTSGEQYF.